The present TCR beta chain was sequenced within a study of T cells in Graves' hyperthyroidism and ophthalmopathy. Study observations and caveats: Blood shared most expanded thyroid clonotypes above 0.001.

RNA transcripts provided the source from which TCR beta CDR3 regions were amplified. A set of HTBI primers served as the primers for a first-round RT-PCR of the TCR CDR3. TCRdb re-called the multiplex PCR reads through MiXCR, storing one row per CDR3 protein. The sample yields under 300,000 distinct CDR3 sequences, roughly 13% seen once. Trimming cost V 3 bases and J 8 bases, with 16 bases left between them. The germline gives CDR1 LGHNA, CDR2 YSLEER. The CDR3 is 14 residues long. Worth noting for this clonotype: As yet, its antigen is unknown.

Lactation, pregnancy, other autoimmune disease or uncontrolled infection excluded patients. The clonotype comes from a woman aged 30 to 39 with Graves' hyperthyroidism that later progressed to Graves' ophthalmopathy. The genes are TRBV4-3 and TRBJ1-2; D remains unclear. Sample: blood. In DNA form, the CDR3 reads TGCGCCAGCAGCCAGCAACGCGGGGTTGGCGGCTACACCTTC. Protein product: CASSQQRGVGGYTF.